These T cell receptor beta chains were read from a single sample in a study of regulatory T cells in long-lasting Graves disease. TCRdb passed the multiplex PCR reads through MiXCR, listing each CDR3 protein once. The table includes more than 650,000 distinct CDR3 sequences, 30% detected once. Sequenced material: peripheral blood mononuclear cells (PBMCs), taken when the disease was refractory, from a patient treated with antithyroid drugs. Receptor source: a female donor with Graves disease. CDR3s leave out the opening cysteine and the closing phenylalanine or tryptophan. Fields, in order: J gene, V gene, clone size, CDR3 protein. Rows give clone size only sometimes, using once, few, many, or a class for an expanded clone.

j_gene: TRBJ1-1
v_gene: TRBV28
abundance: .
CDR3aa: ASTSRRMNTGAF

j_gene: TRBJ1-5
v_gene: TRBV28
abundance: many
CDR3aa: ASSLLGNQPQH

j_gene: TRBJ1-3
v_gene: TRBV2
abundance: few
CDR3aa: ASSTTLRGRGNTIY

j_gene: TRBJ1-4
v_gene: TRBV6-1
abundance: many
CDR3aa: ASSVRTGRKLF

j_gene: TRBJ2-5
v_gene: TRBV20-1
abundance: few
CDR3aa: SAGQGTPRKGTQY

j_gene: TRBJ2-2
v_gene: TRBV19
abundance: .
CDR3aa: ASRQRTGGFTGELF

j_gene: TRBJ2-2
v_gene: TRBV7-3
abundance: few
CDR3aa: ASSPSGLENTGELF

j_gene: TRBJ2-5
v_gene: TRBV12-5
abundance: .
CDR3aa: ASGLGQGEETQY

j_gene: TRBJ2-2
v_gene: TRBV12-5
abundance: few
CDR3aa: ASGGSSGRGTGELF

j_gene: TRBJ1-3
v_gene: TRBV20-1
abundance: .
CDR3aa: SAREWTASGNTIY

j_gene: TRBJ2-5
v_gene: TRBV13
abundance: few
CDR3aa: ASSSWVLKETQY

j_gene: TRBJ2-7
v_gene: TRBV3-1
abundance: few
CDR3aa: ASSQGLAGFYEQY

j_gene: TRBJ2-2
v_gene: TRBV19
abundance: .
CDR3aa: ASSTTGLTGELF

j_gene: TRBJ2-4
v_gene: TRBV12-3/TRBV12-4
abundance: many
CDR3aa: ASRRTEGDIQY

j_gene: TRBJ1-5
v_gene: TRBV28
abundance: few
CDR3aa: ASSLGGGPHNQPQH

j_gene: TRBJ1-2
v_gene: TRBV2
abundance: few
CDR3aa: ASRSLRYGYT

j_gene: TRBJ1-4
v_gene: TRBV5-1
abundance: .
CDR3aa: ASSLRPTTNEKLF

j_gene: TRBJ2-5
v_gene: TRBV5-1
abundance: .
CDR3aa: ASSLATALQETQY

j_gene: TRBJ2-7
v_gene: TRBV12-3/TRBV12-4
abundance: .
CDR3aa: ASSRAGLAGRSYEQY

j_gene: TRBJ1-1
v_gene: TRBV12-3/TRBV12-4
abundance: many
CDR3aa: ASSMGQMNTEAF

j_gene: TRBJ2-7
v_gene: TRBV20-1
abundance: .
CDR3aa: SARDLRTGVYEQY

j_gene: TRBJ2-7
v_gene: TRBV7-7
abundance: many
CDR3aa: ASSLTGADEQY

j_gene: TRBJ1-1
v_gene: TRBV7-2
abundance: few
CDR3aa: ASSLGGMGTEAF

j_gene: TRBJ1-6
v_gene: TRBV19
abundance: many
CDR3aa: ASSPWTGRSMKSPLH

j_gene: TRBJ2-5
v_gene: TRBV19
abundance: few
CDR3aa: ASSSHLAGGGETQY

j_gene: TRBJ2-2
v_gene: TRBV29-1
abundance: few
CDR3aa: SVVLTSGWTGELF

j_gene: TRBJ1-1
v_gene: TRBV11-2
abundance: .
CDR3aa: ASRPQGSGTEAF

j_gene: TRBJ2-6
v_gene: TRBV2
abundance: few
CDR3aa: ASEGLAGGSGGANVLT

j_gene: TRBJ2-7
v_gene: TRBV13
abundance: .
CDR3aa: ASSIRRDSYEQY

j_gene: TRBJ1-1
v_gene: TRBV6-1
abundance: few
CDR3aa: ASRGHRNTEAF

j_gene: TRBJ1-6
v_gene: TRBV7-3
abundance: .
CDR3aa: ASSPRFQDNSPLH

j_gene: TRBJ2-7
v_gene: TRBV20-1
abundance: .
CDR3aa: SARGGRFSYEQY

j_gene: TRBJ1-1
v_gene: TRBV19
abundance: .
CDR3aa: ASSMNRAEAF

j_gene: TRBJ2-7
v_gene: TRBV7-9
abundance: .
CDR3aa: ASSLSQGLSSYEQY

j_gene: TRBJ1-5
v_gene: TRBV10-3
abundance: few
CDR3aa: AISPGTGILSQH

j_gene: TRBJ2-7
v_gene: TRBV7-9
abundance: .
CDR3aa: ASSSATSGRSYEQY

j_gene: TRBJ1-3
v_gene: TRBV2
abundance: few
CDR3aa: ASSEGARNTIY

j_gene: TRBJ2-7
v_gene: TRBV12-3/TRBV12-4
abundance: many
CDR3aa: ASSLAGGSSYEQY

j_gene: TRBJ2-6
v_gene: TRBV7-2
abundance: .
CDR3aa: ASTRTSGRSGANVLT

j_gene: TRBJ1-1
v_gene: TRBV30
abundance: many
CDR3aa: ALTVVGEAF

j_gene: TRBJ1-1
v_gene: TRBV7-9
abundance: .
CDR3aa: ASSLLMTEDTEAF

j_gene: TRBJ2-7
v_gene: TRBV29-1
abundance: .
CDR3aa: SVAQSPGYEQY

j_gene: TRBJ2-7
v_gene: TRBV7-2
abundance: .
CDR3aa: ASSLSGGVTYEQY

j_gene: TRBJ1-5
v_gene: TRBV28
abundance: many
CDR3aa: ASSFSTGMYQPQH

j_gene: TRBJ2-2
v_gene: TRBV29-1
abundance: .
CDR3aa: SVRDTGELF

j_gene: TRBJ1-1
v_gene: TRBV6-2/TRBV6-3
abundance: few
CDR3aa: ASSYNGQHTEAF

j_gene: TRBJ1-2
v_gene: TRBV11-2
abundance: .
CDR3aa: ASSLGAGTDPSRGYT

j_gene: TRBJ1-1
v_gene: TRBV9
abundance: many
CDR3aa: ASSVAANTEAF

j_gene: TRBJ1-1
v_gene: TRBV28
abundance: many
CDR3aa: ASSLGLDTEAF

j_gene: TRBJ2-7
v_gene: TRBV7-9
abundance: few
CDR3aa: ASSTHEQY

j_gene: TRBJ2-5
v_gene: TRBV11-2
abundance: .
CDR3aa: ASSRGPPEDQETQY

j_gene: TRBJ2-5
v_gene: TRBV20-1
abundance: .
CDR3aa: SAVAGVRETQY

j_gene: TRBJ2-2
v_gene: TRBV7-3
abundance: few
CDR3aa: ASSQQPLRTGELF

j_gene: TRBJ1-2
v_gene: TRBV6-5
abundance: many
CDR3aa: ASSYSVQGDHYGYT

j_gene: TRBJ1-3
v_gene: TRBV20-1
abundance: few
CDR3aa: SATLRDTIY

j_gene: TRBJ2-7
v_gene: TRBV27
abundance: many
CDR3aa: ASSFGGRGYEQY

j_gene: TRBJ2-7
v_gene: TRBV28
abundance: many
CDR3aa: ASSPSPGQPYEQY

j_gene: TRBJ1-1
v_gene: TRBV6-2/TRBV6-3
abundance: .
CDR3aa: ASRPQGEATEAF

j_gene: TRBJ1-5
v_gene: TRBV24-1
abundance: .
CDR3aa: ATSDPRGGNQPQH